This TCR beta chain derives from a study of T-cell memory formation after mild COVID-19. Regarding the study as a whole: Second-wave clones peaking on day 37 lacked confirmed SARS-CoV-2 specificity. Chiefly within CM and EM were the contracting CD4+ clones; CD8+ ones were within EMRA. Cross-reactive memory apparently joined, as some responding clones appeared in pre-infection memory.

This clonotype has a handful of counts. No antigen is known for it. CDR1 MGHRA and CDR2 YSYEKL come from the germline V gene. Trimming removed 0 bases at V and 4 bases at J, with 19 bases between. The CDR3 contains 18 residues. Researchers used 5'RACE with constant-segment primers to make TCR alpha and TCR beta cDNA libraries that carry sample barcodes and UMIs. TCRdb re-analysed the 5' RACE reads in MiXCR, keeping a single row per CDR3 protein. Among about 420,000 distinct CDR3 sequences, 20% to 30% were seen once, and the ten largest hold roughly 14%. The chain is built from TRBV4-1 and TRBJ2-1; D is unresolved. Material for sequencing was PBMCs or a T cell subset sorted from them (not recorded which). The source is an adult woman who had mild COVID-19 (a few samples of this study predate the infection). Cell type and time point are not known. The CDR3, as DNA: TGCGCCAGCAGCCAAGAGGGCCATATCGGAGCCCCGTACAATGAGCAGTTCTTC. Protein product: CASSQEGHIGAPYNEQFF.